These 16 T cell receptor beta chains originate from one sample sequenced in a study of T cell responses to AZD1222 COVID-19 vaccine. This table comes from immunoSEQ multiplex PCR, and its TCRdb copy is limited to in-frame clones, with some not included. The sample holds 100,000 to 150,000 clones, roughly 91% seen once. Sample: peripheral blood, taken on day 0 of AZD1222 vaccination. The receptors were sampled from an adult in good health.

The V call is TRBV5-1, the J call TRBJ2-7; 9 bases are shared with TRBD2. The germline CDR1 and CDR2 sequences are SGHRS and YFSETQ. Losses at the gene ends were 0 bases for V and 5 bases for J; bases not matched to a gene: 6. This CDR3 has 15 residues. The CDR3 protein is CASSLVSGSVNEQYF. The CDR3 DNA reads TGCGCCAGCAGCTTGGTTAGCGGGAGTGTTAACGAGCAGTACTTC.

This clone was found once. This rearrangement joins TRBV5-1 to TRBJ2-2; maybe TRBD1 (5 bases). This CDR3 is built from 16 residues. Trimming shortened V by 0 bases and J by 4 bases, and 13 bases separated the two germline ends. In germline, CDR1 is SGHRS, CDR2 YFSETQ. The DNA of the CDR3 is TGCGCCAGCAGCTTGGATGTGACAGAGCCCACCGGGGAGCTGTTTTTT. As protein: CASSLDVTEPTGELFF.

J is TRBJ2-3 and V is TRBV18; D is perhaps TRBD2 (6 bases). The CDR3 has 14 residues. V lost 5 bases and J 0 bases, leaving 9 bases between the germline ends. In germline, CDR1 is KGHSH, CDR2 LQKENI. The CDR3 DNA follows: TGTGCCAGCTCAGCGGCGGGGAGCACAGATACGCAGTATTTT. It codes for CASSAAGSTDTQYF.

This clone occurred once. V gene TRBV6-5 combines with J gene TRBJ1-2; D uncertain. This CDR3 is built from 13 residues. Trimming pared 7 bases from V and 8 bases from J, leaving 17 bases between. Germline CDR1 and CDR2: MNHEY and SVGAGI. The CDR3 nucleotides are TGTGCCAGCACCTACCGGGCGGGCTCGGGCTACACCTTC. Its translation: CASTYRAGSGYTF.

The chain joins TRBV9 to TRBJ2-3, with no clear D. The germline V and J ends were trimmed by 2 bases and 0 bases, with 10 bases remaining between them. The CDR3 runs to 15 residues. The germline V gene encodes CDR1 SGDLS and CDR2 YYNGEE. CDR3 residues: CASSVMGTSTDTQYF. The CDR3 region has the DNA TGTGCCAGCAGCGTCATGGGAACTAGCACAGATACGCAGTATTTT. The full variable domain, its missing parts supplied by reference TRBV9 and TRBJ2-3, is DSGVTQTPKHLITATGQRVTLRCSPRSGDLSVYWYQQSLDQGLQFLIQYYNGEERAKGNILERFSAQQFPDLHSELNLSSLELGDSALYFCASSVMGTSTDTQYFGPGTRLTVL.

The chain uses TRBV5-1 and TRBJ1-6; D gene ambiguous. Per germline, CDR1 SGHRS and CDR2 YFSETQ. The CDR3 has 14 residues. V was pared by 0 bases and J by 6 bases, with 7 bases between. CDR3 DNA sequence: TGCGCCAGCAGCTTGGCAGCTACTAATTCACCCCTCCACTTT. It translates to CASSLAATNSPLHF.

The chain is built from TRBV3-1 (or the pseudogene TRBV3-2) and TRBJ1-2; D is unresolved. The CDR3 extends over 12 amino acids. Per the germline V gene, CDR1 is LGHDT and CDR2 is YNNKEL (reference sequence). With 1 base removed from V and 6 bases from J, the gap between germline ends came to 6 bases. The DNA of the CDR3 is TGTGCCAGCAGCCAAGGAGCTCATGGCTACACCTTC. It specifies CASSQGAHGYTF.

The CDR3 region is CASSLSLSGAQPQHF. CDR3 nucleotides: TGTGCCAGCAGTTTATCGTTGTCAGGGGCTCAGCCCCAGCATTTT. The J gene is TRBJ1-5, the V gene TRBV27; tentatively, D is TRBD1 (6 bases). This CDR3 has 15 amino acids. V lost 0 bases to trimming and J lost 6 bases, with 12 bases between them. Germline CDR1 is MNHEY and CDR2 is SMNVEV (reference sequence).

As to this clone: Other DNA sequences from this sample encode an identical CDR3 as well. CDR3: CASSLGPYSPLHF. In nucleotides, the CDR3 is TGTGCCAGCAGTTTGGGCCCTTATTCACCCCTCCACTTT. This chain uses TRBV12-3 or TRBV12-4 with TRBJ1-6; D gene unclear. The V end lost 3 bases, the J end lost 8 bases, and 8 bases lay between the germline ends. The CDR3 runs to 13 residues.

The V and J genes are TRBV12-5 and TRBJ2-2; D might be TRBD2 (5 bases). There are 16 residues in the CDR3. Germline-derived CDR1 and CDR2 are LGHNT and FRNRAP. V was trimmed by 3 bases and J by 5 bases, leaving 16 bases between them. In DNA, the CDR3 is TGTGCTAGTGGTTTCCCCACTGGGAGACCGACCGGGGAGCTGTTTTTT. It yields the protein CASGFPTGRPTGELFF.

This chain links TRBV5-1 with TRBJ1-1, with D possibly matching TRBD1 (5 bases). V was pared by 0 bases and J by 13 bases, with 16 bases between. This CDR3 spans 13 amino acids. Per germline, CDR1 SGHRS and CDR2 YFSETQ. The CDR3 spells CASSLEQATVGFF. For the CDR3, the DNA is TGCGCCAGCAGCTTGGAACAGGCCACGGTCGGTTTCTTT.

This clone was observed a single time. This sequence joins TRBV19 and TRBJ2-3; the D is unclear. The V gene's germline CDR1 is LNHDA and CDR2 SQIVND (reference sequence). V lost 8 bases and J lost 5, with 14 bases in between. This CDR3 is 13 amino acids long. The CDR3, as DNA: TGTGCCAGTGGGGTCCAAGGCGAAGATACGCAGTATTTT. It is translated as CASGVQGEDTQYF.

The J gene is TRBJ2-7, the V gene TRBV10-3; 7 positions match TRBD1. Germline lookup yields CDR1 ENHRY and CDR2 SYGVKD. V lost 3 bases to trimming and J lost 6 bases; unmatched junction nucleotides: 8. The CDR3 consists of 14 residues. CDR3 coding DNA: TGTGCCATCAGTGACAGACAGGGCTTTGGCGAGCAGTACTTC. Translating gives CAISDRQGFGEQYF.

V gene TRBV2 combines with J gene TRBJ2-3, with D perhaps TRBD1 (6 bases). V was cut by 5 bases and J by 6 bases, with 24 bases left in between. Germline CDR1 reads SNHLY; CDR2 reads FYNNEI. The CDR3 is 17 residues long. DNA for the CDR3: TGTGCCAGCAGTTCACGCTGGGGCAGGGGCGAGGGGGATACGCAGTATTTT. Translation: CASSSRWGRGEGDTQYF.

The chain has TRBV9 and TRBJ1-3; D gene unclear. Between the trimmed V and J ends, which lost 2 bases and 3 bases, there was a span of 3 bases. This CDR3 contains 12 residues. The germline V gene encodes CDR1 SGDLS and CDR2 YYNGEE. The CDR3 region has the DNA TGTGCCAGCAGCGTCGATGGAAACACCATATATTTT. It codes for CASSVDGNTIYF.

The chain uses TRBV18 and TRBJ1-1, with D possibly TRBD1 on 5 matching bases. V gave up 2 bases and J gave up 5 bases, with 15 bases separating them. This CDR3 comprises 15 residues. Germline CDR1 reads KGHSH; CDR2 reads LQKENI. CDR3 coding DNA: TGTGCCAGCTCACCAACCAGGGAAGGTGGTACTGAAGCTTTCTTT. Translating gives CASSPTREGGTEAFF.